Presented here are 20 T cell receptor beta chains from one specimen sequenced in a study of blood T cell repertoires in COVID-19. Data came from immunoSEQ multiplex PCR; TCRdb stores just in-frame clones and leaves some out. The profile shows 200,000 to 250,000 clones, approximately 91% of them singletons. The sequencing sample was made of peripheral blood. These receptors were collected from a man aged 60-69 years who had recovered from COVID-19.

J is TRBJ2-1 and V is TRBV5-1; 7 nucleotides match TRBD2. The junction had 14 bases not matched to a gene; V was cut back by 1 base and J by 10 bases. Germline CDR1 is SGHRS and CDR2 is YFSETQ. This CDR3 is 16 amino acids long. CDR3 region: CASSLKGGGGKGEQFF. The CDR3 DNA follows: TGCGCCAGCAGCTTGAAGGGAGGCGGGGGAAAAGGCGAGCAGTTCTTC. Supplemented by reference TRBV5-1 and TRBJ2-1, the full variable domain reads KAGVTQTPRYLIKTRGQQVTLSCSPISGHRSVSWYQQTPGQGLQFLFEYFSETQRNKGNFPGRFSGRQFSNSRSEMNVSTLELGDSALYLCASSLKGGGGKGEQFFGPGTRLTVL.

The rearrangement uses TRBV9 and TRBJ2-2; TRBD2 matches at 8 bases. The junction had 7 bases not matched to a gene; V was cut back by 2 bases and J by 7 bases. CDR1 is SGDLS, CDR2 YYNGEE, per germline. The CDR3 consists of 15 residues. The CDR3 region has the DNA TGTGCCAGCAGCGTCCAGACTAGCGCGGGCGGGGAGCTGTTTTTT. Protein sequence: CASSVQTSAGGELFF.

V gene TRBV5-4 combines with J gene TRBJ2-1; tentative D call: TRBD1 (5 bases). With 4 bases removed from V and 4 bases from J, the gap between germline ends came to 12 bases. The length of the CDR3 is 14 residues. Germline assignment: CDR1 SGHNT and CDR2 YYREEE (reference sequence). Here the CDR3 reads CASSPKGAYNEQFF. The CDR3, as DNA: TGTGCCAGCAGCCCGAAAGGGGCGTACAATGAGCAGTTCTTC.

The chain joins TRBV28 to TRBJ1-3; perhaps TRBD1 as D (6 bases). This CDR3 is built from 16 residues. Germline V CDR1 and CDR2: MDHEN, SYDVKM. V lost 2 bases and J 2 bases, leaving 13 bases between the germline ends. CDR3 loop: CASSLQQGMTGNTIYF. The CDR3 DNA reads TGTGCCAGCAGTTTACAACAGGGTATGACTGGAAACACCATATATTTT.

The chain links TRBV12-5 to TRBJ2-5; weak D call: TRBD1 (6 bases). Trimming left V 1 base short and J 9 bases short, with 6 bases between. CDR1 and CDR2 (germline): LGHNT, FRNRAP. This CDR3 has 11 amino acids. The CDR3 DNA follows: TGTGCTAGTGGTTTGGAGGGGGCCCAGTACTTC. This gives the protein CASGLEGAQYF.

This sequence joins TRBV4-1 and TRBJ2-7; TRBD1 aligns across 7 bases. There are 18 residues in the CDR3. V was clipped by 4 bases and J by 0 bases; unmatched bases: 15. Per the germline V gene, CDR1 is MGHRA and CDR2 is YSYEKL. The CDR3 is CASSRHRLGTDSSYEQYF. For the CDR3, the DNA is TGCGCCAGCAGCCGGCACCGCCTCGGGACAGATAGCTCCTACGAGCAGTACTTC.

V and J are TRBV6-1 and TRBJ1-1; 8 positions match TRBD1. CDR1 MNHNS and CDR2 SASEGT come from the germline V gene. Trimming took 1 base from V and 5 from J; bases not matched to a gene: 9. There are 16 residues in the CDR3. The CDR3 region is CASSEVWRTGKTEAFF. The CDR3 DNA is TGTGCCAGCAGTGAAGTTTGGAGGACAGGGAAGACTGAAGCTTTCTTT.

The gene calls are TRBV19 and TRBJ1-4, with D unresolved. In germline, CDR1 is LNHDA, CDR2 SQIVND (reference sequence). Trimming removed 1 base at V and 10 bases at J, with 10 bases between. There are 13 residues in the CDR3. The CDR3 bases are TGTGCCAGTAGTATAGTGTGGGCGAGAAAACTGTTTTTT. This encodes CASSIVWARKLFF.

V is TRBV6-1 and J is TRBJ2-7, with 11 bases aligning to TRBD2. The J segment lost 4 bases and the V segment lost 5 bases, leaving 7 bases of the junction unmatched. In germline, CDR1 is MNHNS, CDR2 SASEGT. CDR3 length equals 15 residues. The CDR3 nucleotides read TGTGCCAGCAGTACCCGGGGACTAGCGGAATACGAGCAGTACTTC. Protein product: CASSTRGLAEYEQYF.

The chain has TRBV6-5 and TRBJ2-4; 7 bases fit TRBD1. The CDR3 is made up of 15 amino acids. J gave up 0 bases and V 6 bases, and 5 bases lay outside the gene matches. CDR1 MNHEY and CDR2 SVGAGI come from the germline V gene. CDR3 in DNA: TGTGCCAGCAGCGGGACAGAATTAGCCAAAAACATTCAGTACTTC. Protein product: CASSGTELAKNIQYF.

The chain has TRBV11-3 and TRBJ2-7; the D gene is possibly TRBD2 (6 bases). Germline V gives CDR1 SGHNT, CDR2 YENEEA. The CDR3 runs 15 residues. The V end lost 5 bases, the J end lost 3 bases, and 17 bases lay between the germline ends. CDR3 in DNA: TGTGCCAGCAGCCTGGGTAGCGGCAGTGACTACGAGCAGTACTTC. It translates to CASSLGSGSDYEQYF.

The chain is built from TRBV19 and TRBJ2-5; 11 bases are shared with TRBD2. The CDR3 runs 17 residues. Germline-derived CDR1 and CDR2 are LNHDA and SQIVND (reference sequence). V dropped 1 base and J dropped 2; count of bases not matched to a gene: 6. CDR3 nucleotide sequence: TGTGCCAGTAGTATAGCGGCTAGCGGGGGGCCGCAAGAGACCCAGTACTTC. It yields the protein CASSIAASGGPQETQYF.

The chain carries TRBV6-2 or TRBV6-3 and TRBJ1-3, with 8 bases aligning to TRBD1. The germline V gene encodes CDR1 MNHEY and CDR2 SVGEGT. With V trimmed by 5 bases and J by 1 base, 7 bases remained unmatched. The CDR3 runs 16 residues. CDR3 DNA sequence: TGTGCCAGCAGTCGAGGACAGGGCAAGTCTGGAAACACCATATATTTT. Its translation: CASSRGQGKSGNTIYF.

J is TRBJ2-7 and V is TRBV2; tentative D call: TRBD2 (5 bases). With 4 bases removed from V and 3 bases from J, the gap between germline ends came to 7 bases. Germline V gene data show CDR1 as SNHLY and CDR2 as FYNNEI. The CDR3 runs to 12 residues. CDR3 protein: CASSVEGYEQYF. The CDR3 DNA sequence: TGTGCCAGCAGTGTAGAGGGCTACGAGCAGTACTTC.

This clone was counted once. The chain uses TRBV10-3 and TRBJ1-1; 10 bases are a match to TRBD1. The CDR3 loop spans 17 amino acids. After removal of 3 bases from V and 6 bases from J, the junction contained 13 bases not matched to a gene. Germline V CDR1 and CDR2: ENHRY, SYGVKD. The CDR3 DNA sequence: TGTGCCATCAGTGAAGACAAGACAGGGGGCCCCTCCGCTGAAGCTTTCTTT. It is translated as CAISEDKTGGPSAEAFF.

The chain has TRBV28 and TRBJ1-4; D remains unclear. The CDR3 length is 14 residues. The V gene's germline CDR1 is MDHEN and CDR2 SYDVKM. V lost 3 bases and J lost 5, with 10 bases in between. The CDR3 is CASSLLEKNEKLFF. The CDR3 DNA is TGTGCCAGCAGTTTGTTAGAGAAAAATGAAAAACTGTTTTTT.

The chain recombines TRBV5-4 with TRBJ1-2; D gene uncertain. Looked up from germline, CDR1 is SGHNT and CDR2 is YYREEE (reference sequence). This CDR3 contains 14 residues. V gave up 4 bases and J gave up 2 bases, with 12 bases separating them. CDR3 protein: CASSSPAGNYGYTF. CDR3 coding DNA: TGTGCCAGCAGCAGCCCCGCCGGGAACTATGGCTACACCTTC.

The CDR3 bases are TGTGCCAGCAGCTTAAAGATAAAGACTAGCGGGAAGGGAGAGACCCAGTACTTC. Amino acids: CASSLKIKTSGKGETQYF. The V and J genes are TRBV7-8 and TRBJ2-5, with 11 bases that match TRBD2. The germline V gene has CDR1 SGHVS and CDR2 FQNEAQ. The CDR3 has 18 residues. The V and J ends lost 2 bases and 4 bases, in that order; junction bases with no gene match: 12. Together with reference TRBV7-8 and TRBJ2-5, the CDR3 gives the full variable domain: GAGVSQSPRYKVAKRGQDVALRCDPISGHVSLFWYQQALGQGPEFLTYFQNEAQLDKSGLPSDRFFAERPEGSVSTLKIQRTQQEDSAVYLCASSLKIKTSGKGETQYFGPGTRLLVL.

This clone was counted a single time. V and J are TRBV28 and TRBJ2-7; the D gene is possibly TRBD2 (6 bases). Trimming took 1 base from V and 3 from J, leaving 13 bases between them. Germline-derived CDR1 and CDR2 are MDHEN and SYDVKM. The CDR3 consists of 15 residues. CDR3 in DNA: TGTGCCAGCAGTTTATACCGGAGGGGAAGCTACGAGCAGTACTTC. Its protein product is CASSLYRRGSYEQYF. Variable domain in full (rest from reference TRBV28 and TRBJ2-7): DVKVTQSSRYLVKRTGEKVFLECVQDMDHENMFWYRQDPGLGLRLIYFSYDVKMKEKGDIPEGYSVSREKKERFSLILESASTNQTSMYLCASSLYRRGSYEQYFGPGTRLTVT.

In this sample, this clone turned up once. CDR3 sequence: CASSPADRREQFF. The CDR3 DNA is TGTGCCAGCAGTCCCGCCGACCGGCGGGAGCAGTTCTTC. The genes are TRBV27 and TRBJ2-1; D remains ambiguous. Between the trimmed V and J ends, which lost 5 bases and 10 bases, there was a span of 15 bases. This CDR3 is built from 13 residues. Germline V gives CDR1 MNHEY, CDR2 SMNVEV (reference sequence).